This entry is about one T cell receptor (beta chain). Its target is unknown. Treatment denoted: roughly 18 received Ad26.COV2.S at low or high dose, single or two shots; 5 received placebo; per-sample allocation not given. Collection of the samples took place on day 63 after the first injection of vaccine or placebo. Spike of the Wuhan-strain SARS-CoV-2 was expressed by an Ad26 vector, which formed the vaccine. The sample is drawn from a study of Ad26.COV2.S vaccination and SARS-CoV-2 variants. Across the study: Ad26.COV2.S, an intramuscular injection, was given once or twice 56 days apart.

The ends were cut back, 0 bases at V and 1 base at J, with 8 bases in the middle. Germline lookup yields CDR1 MNHNY and CDR2 SVGAGI (reference sequence). The CDR3 is made up of 15 amino acids. Assay: immunoSEQ multiplex PCR; the TCRdb copy retains only in-frame clones and omits some. The table shows 450,000 to 550,000 clones, with 80% to 90% occurring only once. Findings of the study overall: Vaccinated individuals (as opposed to placebo recipients) had higher spike-specific TCR breadth. Placebo recipients and vaccine recipients were similar in non-spike TCR breadth.

Specimen: peripheral blood, collected in a trial of Ad26.COV2.S vaccine versus placebo. V is TRBV6-6 and J is TRBJ2-3; no reliable D call. The sequence was collected from a person between 18 and 59 years old who received the Ad26.COV2.S COVID-19 vaccine or a placebo. CDR3 sequence (DNA): TGTGCCAGCAGTTACTCTATCGGCGGCACAGATACGCAGTATTTT. Translating it yields CASSYSIGGTDTQYF.